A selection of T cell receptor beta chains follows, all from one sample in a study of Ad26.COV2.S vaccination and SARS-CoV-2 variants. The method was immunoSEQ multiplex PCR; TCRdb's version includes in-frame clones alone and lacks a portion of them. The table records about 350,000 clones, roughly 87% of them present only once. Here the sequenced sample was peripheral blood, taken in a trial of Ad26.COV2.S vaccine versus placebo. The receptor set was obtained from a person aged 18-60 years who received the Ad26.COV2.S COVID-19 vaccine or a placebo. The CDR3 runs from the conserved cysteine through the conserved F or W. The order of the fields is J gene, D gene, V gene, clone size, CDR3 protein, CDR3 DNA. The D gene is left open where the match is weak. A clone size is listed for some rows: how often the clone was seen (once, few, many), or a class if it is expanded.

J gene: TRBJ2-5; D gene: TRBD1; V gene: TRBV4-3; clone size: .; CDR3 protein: CASSHGTGGVETQYF; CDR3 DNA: TGCGCCAGCAGCCATGGTACAGGGGGCGTGGAGACCCAGTACTTC
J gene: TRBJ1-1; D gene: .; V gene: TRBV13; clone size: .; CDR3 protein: CASSPQGFNTEAFF; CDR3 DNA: TGTGCCAGCAGCCCCCAGGGATTTAACACTGAAGCTTTCTTT
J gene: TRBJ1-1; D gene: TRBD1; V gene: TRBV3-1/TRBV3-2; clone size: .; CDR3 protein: CASSQWTGGTEAFF; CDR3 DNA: TGTGCCAGCAGCCAGTGGACAGGCGGAACTGAAGCTTTCTTT
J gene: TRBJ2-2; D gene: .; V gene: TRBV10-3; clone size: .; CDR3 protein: CAIKGPRGSKDTGELFF; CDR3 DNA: TGTGCCATCAAGGGCCCAAGGGGGAGCAAAGACACCGGGGAGCTGTTTTTT
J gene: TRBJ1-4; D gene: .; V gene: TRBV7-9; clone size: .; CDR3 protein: CASSKRTLGEEKLFF; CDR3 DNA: TGTGCCAGCAGCAAAAGGACATTAGGAGAGGAAAAACTGTTTTTT
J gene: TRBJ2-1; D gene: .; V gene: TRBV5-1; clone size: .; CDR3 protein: CASSFRGAGNNEQFF; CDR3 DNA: TGCGCCAGCAGCTTCCGCGGGGCCGGAAACAATGAGCAGTTCTTC
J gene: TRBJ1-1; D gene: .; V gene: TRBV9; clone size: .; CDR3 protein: CASSVVAQLNTEAFF; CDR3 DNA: TGTGCCAGCAGCGTAGTAGCACAACTTAACACTGAAGCTTTCTTT
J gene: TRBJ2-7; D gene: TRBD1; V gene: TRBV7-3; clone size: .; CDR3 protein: CASSSTGQGTYEQYF; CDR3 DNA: TGTGCCAGCAGCTCGACGGGACAGGGGACCTACGAGCAGTACTTC
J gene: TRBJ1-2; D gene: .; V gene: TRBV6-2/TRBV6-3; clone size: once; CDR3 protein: CASSTLRAANYGYTF; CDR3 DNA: TGTGCCAGCAGTACTCTTCGGGCAGCTAACTATGGCTACACCTTC
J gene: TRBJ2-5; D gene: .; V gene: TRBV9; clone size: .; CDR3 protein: CASSVDGYRLETQYF; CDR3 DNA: TGTGCCAGCAGCGTAGATGGGTATAGGCTGGAGACCCAGTACTTC
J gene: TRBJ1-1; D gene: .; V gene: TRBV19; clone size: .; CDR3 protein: CASSTGGNTEAFF; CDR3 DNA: TGTGCCAGTAGTACCGGGGGGAACACTGAAGCTTTCTTT
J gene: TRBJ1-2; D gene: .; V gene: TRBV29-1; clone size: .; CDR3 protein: CSVEEWGGDPYGYTF; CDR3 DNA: TGCAGCGTTGAAGAGTGGGGAGGTGATCCCTATGGCTACACCTTC
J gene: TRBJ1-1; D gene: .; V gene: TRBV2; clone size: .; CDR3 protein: CATQGSITEAFF; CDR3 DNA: TGTGCCACCCAAGGAAGTATCACTGAAGCTTTCTTT
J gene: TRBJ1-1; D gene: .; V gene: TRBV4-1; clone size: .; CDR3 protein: CASRDRGATEAFF; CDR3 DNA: TGCGCCAGCAGGGATAGGGGGGCCACTGAAGCTTTCTTT
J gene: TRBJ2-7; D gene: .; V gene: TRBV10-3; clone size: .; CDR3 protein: CAISESTAYEQYF; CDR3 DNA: TGTGCCATCAGTGAGTCGACGGCCTACGAGCAGTACTTC
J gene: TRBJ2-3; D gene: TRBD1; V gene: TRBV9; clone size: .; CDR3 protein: CASSVAGTGRTDTQYF; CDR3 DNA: TGTGCCAGCAGCGTAGCCGGGACAGGGCGGACAGATACGCAGTATTTT
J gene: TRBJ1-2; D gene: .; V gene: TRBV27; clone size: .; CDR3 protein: CASSSPSRDSSNYGYTF; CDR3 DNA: TGTGCCAGCAGTTCCCCCTCCAGGGATTCCTCTAACTATGGCTACACCTTC
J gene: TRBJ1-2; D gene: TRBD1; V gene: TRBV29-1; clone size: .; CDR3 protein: CSHRDRDGYTF; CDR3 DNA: TGCAGCCATCGGGACAGAGATGGCTACACCTTC
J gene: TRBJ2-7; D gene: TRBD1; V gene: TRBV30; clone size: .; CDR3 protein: CAWRTGGRLYEQYF; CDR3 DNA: TGTGCCTGGAGGACAGGGGGAAGGCTCTACGAGCAGTACTTC
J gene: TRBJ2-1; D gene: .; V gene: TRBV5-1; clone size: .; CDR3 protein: CASSPAVSGTQFF; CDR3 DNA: TGCGCCAGCAGCCCCGCGGTGAGTGGGACGCAGTTCTTC
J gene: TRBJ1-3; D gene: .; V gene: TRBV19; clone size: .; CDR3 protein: CASSIPVRSGNTIYF; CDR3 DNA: TGTGCCAGTAGTATTCCGGTTCGCTCTGGAAACACCATATATTTT
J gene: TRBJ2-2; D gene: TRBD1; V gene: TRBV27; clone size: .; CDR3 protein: CASRSGRQGATGELFF; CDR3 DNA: TGTGCCAGCAGATCAGGTAGACAGGGGGCCACCGGGGAGCTGTTTTTT
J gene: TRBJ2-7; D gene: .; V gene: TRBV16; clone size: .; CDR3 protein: CASSQEGFEQYF; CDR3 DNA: TGTGCCAGCAGCCAAGAAGGGTTCGAGCAGTACTTC
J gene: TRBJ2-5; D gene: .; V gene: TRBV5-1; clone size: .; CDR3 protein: CASSHRGGRETQYF; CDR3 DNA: TGCGCCAGCAGCCACCGAGGGGGTAGGGAGACCCAGTACTTC
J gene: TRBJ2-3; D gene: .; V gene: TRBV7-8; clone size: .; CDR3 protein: CASSISRGGADTQYF; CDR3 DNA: TGTGCCAGCAGCATTTCCAGGGGAGGCGCAGATACGCAGTATTTT
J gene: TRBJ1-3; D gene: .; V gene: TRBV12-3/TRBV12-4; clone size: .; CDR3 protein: CASSLAQRTTIYF; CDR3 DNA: TGTGCCAGCAGTTTAGCGCAGAGAACCACCATATATTTT
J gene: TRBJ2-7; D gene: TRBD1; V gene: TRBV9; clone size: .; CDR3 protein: CASSVAAGGQRDEQYF; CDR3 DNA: TGTGCCAGCAGCGTAGCGGCAGGGGGCCAGCGGGACGAGCAGTACTTC
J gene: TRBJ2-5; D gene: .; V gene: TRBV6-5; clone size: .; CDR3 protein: CASSPAGDLETQYF; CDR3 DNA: TGTGCCAGCAGTCCAGCCGGGGACCTGGAGACCCAGTACTTC
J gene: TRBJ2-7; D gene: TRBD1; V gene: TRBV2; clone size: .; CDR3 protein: CASRGTKQGQGSYEQYF; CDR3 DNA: TGTGCCAGCAGGGGAACCAAACAAGGACAGGGATCCTACGAGCAGTACTTC
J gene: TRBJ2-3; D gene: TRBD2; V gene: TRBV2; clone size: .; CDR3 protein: CASRTQLAGGTDTQYF; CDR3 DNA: TGTGCCAGCAGGACACAACTAGCGGGGGGCACAGATACGCAGTATTTT
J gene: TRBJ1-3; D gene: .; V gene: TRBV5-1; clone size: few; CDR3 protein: CASSYQFVGGSGNTIYF; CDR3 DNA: TGCGCCAGCAGCTACCAGTTCGTCGGGGGCTCTGGAAACACCATATATTTT
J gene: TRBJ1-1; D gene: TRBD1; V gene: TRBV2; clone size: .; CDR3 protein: CASSEFEGAAEAFF; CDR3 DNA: TGTGCCAGCAGTGAATTTGAGGGGGCGGCTGAAGCTTTCTTT
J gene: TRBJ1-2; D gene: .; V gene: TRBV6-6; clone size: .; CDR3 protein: CASRPGVGAGYGYTF; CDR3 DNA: TGTGCCAGCAGACCAGGGGTGGGGGCAGGGTATGGCTACACCTTC
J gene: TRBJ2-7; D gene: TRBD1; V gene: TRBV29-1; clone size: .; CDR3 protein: CSAWDRAYEQYF; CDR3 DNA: TGCAGCGCTTGGGACAGGGCCTACGAGCAGTACTTC
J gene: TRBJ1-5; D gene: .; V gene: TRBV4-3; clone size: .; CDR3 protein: CASSQDAQGGQPQHF; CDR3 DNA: TGCGCCAGCAGCCAAGATGCGCAGGGAGGTCAGCCCCAGCATTTT
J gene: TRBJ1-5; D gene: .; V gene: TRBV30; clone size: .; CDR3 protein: CAWSPIQAGQPQHF; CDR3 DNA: TGTGCCTGGAGTCCGATACAGGCAGGACAGCCCCAGCATTTT
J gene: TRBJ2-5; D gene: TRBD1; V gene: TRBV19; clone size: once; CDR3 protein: CASSSRLGQGQETQYF; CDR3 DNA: TGTGCCAGTAGTTCCCGGTTAGGACAGGGGCAAGAGACCCAGTACTTC
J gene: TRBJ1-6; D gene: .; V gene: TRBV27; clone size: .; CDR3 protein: CASSLSQGGDSPLHF; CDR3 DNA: TGTGCCAGCAGTTTATCGCAGGGTGGGGATTCACCCCTCCACTTT
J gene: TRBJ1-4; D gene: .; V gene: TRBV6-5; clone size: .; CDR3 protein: CASSYSTVNEKLFF; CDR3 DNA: TGTGCCAGCAGTTACTCGACTGTAAATGAAAAACTGTTTTTT
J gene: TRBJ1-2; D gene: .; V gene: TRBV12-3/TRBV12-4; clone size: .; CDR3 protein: CASSLGRITYTF; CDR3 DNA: TGTGCCAGCAGTTTAGGCCGGATTACCTACACCTTC
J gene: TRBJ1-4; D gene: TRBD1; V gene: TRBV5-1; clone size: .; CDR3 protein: CASSWGQGVYNEKLFF; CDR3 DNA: TGCGCCAGCAGCTGGGGACAGGGGGTTTATAATGAAAAACTGTTTTTT
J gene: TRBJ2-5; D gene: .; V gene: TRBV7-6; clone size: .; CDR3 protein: CASSRDIPGETQYF; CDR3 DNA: TGTGCCAGCAGCCGGGACATTCCTGGGGAGACCCAGTACTTC
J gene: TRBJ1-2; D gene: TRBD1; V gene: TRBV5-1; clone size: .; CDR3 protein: CASSRLDRGNGYTF; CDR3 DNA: TGCGCCAGCAGCCGCCTCGACAGGGGCAATGGCTACACCTTC
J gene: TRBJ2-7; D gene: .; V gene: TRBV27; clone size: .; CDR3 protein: CASSQWGDSYEQYF; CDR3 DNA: TGTGCCAGCAGTCAATGGGGGGATTCCTACGAGCAGTACTTC
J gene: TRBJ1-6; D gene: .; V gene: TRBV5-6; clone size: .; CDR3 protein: CASGYGIGSYNSPLHF; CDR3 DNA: TGTGCCAGCGGATACGGGATCGGCTCCTATAATTCACCCCTCCACTTT
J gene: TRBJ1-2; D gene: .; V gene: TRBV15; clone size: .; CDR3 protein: CATSRDEGGYTF; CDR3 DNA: TGTGCCACCAGCAGAGATGAGGGAGGCTACACCTTC